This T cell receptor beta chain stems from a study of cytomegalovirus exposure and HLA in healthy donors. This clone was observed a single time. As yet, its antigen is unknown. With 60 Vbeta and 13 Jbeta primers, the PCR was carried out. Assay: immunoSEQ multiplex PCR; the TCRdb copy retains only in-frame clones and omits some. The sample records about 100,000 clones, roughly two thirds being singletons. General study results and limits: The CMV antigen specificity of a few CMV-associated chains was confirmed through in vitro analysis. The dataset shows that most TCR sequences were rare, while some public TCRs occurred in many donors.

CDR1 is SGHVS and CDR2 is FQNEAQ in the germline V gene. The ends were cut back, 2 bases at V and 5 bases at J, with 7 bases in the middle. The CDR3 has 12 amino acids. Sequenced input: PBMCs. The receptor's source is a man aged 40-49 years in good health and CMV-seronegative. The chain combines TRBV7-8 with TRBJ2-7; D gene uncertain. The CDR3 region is CASSLLSDEQYF. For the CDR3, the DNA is TGTGCCAGCAGCTTACTATCTGACGAGCAGTACTTC.